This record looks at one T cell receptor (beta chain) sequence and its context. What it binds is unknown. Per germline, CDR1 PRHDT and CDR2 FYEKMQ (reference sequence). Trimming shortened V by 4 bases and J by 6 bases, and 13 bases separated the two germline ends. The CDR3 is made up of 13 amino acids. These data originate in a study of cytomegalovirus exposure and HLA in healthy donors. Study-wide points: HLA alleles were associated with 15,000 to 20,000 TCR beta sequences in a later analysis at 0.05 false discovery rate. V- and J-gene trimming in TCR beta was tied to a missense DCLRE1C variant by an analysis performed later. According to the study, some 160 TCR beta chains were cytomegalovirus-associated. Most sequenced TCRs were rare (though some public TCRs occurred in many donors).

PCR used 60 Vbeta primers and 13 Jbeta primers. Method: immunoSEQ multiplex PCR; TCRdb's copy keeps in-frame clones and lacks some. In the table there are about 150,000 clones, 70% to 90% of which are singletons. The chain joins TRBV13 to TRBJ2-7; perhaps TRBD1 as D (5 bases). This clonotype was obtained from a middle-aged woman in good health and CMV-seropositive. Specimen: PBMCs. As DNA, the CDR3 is TGTGCCAGCAGCTCCCGACAGATACCCGAGCAGTACTTC. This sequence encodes CASSSRQIPEQYF.